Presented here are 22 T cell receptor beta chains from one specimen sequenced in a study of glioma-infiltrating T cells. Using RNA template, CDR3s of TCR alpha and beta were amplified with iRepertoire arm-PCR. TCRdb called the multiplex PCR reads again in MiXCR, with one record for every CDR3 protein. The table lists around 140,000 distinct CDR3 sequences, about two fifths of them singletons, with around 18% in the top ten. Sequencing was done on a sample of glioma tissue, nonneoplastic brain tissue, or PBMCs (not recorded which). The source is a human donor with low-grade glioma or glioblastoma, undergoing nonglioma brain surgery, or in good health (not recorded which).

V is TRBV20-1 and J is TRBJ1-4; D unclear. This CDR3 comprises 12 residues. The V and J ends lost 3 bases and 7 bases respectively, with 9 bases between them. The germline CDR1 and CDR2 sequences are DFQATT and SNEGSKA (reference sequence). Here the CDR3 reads CSASPLSEKLFF. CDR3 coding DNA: TGCAGTGCTAGCCCTTTGAGTGAAAAACTGTTTTTT.

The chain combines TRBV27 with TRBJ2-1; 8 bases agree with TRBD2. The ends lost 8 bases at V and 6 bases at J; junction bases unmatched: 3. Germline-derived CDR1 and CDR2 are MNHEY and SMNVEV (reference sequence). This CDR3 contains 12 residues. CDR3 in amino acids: CASLGTSNEQFF. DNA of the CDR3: TGTGCCAGCCTCGGGACTAGCAATGAGCAGTTCTTC.

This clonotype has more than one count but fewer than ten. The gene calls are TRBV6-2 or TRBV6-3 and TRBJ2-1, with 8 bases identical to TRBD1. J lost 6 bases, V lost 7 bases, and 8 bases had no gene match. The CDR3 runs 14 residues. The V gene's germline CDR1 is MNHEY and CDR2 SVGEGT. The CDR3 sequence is CASKRQGQRNEQFF. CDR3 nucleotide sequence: TGTGCCAGCAAACGACAGGGGCAACGCAATGAGCAGTTCTTC.

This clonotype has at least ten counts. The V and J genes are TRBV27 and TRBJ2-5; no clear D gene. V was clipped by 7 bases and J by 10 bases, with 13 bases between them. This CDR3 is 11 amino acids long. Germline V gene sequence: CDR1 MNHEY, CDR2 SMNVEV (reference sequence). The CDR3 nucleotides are TGTGCCAGCAACCCGGGCCCAGGCCAGTACTTC. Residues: CASNPGPGQYF.

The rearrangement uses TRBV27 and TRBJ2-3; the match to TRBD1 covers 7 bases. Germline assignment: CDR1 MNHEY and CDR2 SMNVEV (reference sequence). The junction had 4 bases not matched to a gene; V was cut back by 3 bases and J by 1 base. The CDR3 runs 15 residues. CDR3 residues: CASSFAGGGTDTQYF. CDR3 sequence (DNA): TGTGCCAGCAGTTTCGCAGGGGGAGGCACAGATACGCAGTATTTT.

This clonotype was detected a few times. The CDR3 DNA follows: TGCAGTGCTAAGGACAGGCCAAACGAGCAGTACTTC. Its protein is CSAKDRPNEQYF. The chain employs TRBV20-1 and TRBJ2-7; TRBD1 matches at 7 bases. The ends lost 4 bases at V and 5 bases at J; junction bases unmatched: 5. Germline CDR1 DFQATT, CDR2 SNEGSKA (reference sequence). This CDR3 contains 12 residues.

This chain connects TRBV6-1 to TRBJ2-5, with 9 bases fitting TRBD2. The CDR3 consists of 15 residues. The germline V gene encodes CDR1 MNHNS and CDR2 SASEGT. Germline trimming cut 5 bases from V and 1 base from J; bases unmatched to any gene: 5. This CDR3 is CASSSPAGGQETQYF. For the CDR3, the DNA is TGTGCCAGCAGTAGCCCAGCGGGAGGCCAAGAGACCCAGTACTTC.

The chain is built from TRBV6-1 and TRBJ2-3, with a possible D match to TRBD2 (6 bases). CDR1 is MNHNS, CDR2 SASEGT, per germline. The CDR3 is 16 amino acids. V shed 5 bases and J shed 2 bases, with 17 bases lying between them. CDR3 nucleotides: TGTGCCAGCAGTACCGGAGCGGGTTCCATCACAGATACGCAGTATTTT. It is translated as CASSTGAGSITDTQYF.

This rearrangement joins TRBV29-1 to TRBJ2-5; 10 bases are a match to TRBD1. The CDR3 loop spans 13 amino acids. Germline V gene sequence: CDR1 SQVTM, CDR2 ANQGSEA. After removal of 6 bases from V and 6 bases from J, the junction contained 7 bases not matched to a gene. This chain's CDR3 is CSVARDRGQTQYF. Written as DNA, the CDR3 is TGCAGCGTGGCCCGGGACAGGGGACAGACCCAGTACTTC.

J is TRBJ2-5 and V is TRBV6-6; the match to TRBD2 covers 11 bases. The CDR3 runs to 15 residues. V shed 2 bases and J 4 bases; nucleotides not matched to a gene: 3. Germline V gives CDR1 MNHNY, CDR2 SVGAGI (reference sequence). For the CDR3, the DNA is TGTGCCAGCAGTTACATACTAGCGGGAGTAGAGACCCAGTACTTC. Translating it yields CASSYILAGVETQYF.

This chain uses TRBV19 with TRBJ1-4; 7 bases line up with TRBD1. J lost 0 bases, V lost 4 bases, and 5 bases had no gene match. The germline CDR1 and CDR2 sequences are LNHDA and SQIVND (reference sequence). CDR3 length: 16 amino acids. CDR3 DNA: TGTGCCAGTAGTACACTGGGACAGTCAACTAATGAAAAACTGTTTTTT. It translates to CASSTLGQSTNEKLFF.

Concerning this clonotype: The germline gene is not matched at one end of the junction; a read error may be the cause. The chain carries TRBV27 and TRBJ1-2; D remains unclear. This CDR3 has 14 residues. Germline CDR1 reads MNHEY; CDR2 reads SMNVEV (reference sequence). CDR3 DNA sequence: TGTGCCAGCAGTTTATCGGCTGGACGGATGGCTATTGACTTC. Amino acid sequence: CASSLSAGRMAIDF.

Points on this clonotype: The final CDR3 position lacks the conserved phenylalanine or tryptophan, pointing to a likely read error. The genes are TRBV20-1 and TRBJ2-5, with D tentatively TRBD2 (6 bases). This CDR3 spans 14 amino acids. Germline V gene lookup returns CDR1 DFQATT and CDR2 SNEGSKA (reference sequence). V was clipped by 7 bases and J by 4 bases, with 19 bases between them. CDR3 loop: CSDKGPAGIETQYL. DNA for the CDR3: TGCAGTGACAAAGGTCCGGCGGGGATAGAGACCCAGTACCTC.

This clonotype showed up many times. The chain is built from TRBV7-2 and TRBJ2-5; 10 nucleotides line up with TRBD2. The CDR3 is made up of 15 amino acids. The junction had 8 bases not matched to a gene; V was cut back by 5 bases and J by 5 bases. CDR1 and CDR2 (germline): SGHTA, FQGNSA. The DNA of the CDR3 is TGTGCCAGCAGCCTCCTAGCGGGGGCCGGGGAGACCCAGTACTTC. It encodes CASSLLAGAGETQYF.

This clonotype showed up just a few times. Here the CDR3 DNA reads TGTGCCAGCAGAGACGCAGGGGCCGGGTACACTGAAGCTTTCTTT. Residues: CASRDAGAGYTEAFF. This chain joins TRBV6-1 and TRBJ1-1, with D perhaps TRBD1 (6 bases). Germline loops: CDR1 MNHNS, CDR2 SASEGT. The V gene lost 6 bases and the J gene lost 3 bases, with 17 bases spanning the gap. The CDR3 covers 15 residues.

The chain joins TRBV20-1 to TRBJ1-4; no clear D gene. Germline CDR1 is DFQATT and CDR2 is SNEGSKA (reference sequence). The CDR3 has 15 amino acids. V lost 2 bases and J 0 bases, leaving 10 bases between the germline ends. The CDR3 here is CSARRTDATNEKLFF. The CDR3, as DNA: TGCAGTGCTAGACGGACGGATGCAACTAATGAAAAACTGTTTTTT.

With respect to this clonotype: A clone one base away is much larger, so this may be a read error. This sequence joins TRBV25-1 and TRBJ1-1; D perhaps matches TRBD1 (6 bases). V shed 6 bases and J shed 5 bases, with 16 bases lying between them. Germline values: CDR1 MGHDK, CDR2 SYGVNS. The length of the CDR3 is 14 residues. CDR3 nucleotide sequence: TGTGCCAGCAGAGATACAGGGTATGAAACTGAAGCTTTCTTT. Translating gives CASRDTGYETEAFF.

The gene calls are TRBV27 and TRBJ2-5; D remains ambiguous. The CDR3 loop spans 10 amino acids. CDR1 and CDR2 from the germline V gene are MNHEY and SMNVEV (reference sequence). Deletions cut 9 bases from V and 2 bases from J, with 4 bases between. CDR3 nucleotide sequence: TGTGCCAGTAAGCAAGAGACCCAGTACTTC. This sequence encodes CASKQETQYF.

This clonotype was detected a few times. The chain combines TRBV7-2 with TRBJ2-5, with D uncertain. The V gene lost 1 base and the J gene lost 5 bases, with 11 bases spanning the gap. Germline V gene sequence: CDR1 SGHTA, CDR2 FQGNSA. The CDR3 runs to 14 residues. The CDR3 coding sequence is TGTGCCAGCAGCTTAGGACTGGCCTCTGAGACCCAGTACTTC. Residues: CASSLGLASETQYF.

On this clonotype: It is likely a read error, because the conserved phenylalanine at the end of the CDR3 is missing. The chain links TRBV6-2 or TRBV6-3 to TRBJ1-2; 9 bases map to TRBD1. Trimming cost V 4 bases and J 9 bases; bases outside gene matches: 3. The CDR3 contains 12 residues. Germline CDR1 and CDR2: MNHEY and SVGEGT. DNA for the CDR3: TGTGCCAGCAGTTGGACAGGGGAAAGCTACACCCTC. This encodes CASSWTGESYTL.

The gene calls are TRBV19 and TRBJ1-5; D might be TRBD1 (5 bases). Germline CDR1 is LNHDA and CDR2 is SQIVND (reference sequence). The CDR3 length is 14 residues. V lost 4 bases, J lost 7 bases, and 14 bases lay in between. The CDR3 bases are TGTGCCAGTAGTACAGGGAACAGAGGCCAGCCCCAGCATTTT. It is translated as CASSTGNRGQPQHF.

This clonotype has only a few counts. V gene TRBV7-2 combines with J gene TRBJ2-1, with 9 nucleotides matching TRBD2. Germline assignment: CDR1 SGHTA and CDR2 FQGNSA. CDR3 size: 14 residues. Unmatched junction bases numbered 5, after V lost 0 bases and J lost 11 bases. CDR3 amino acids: CASSLALAGIKQFF. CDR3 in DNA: TGTGCCAGCAGCTTAGCGCTAGCGGGGATAAAGCAGTTCTTC.